This T cell receptor beta chain was obtained from a study of T-cell reconstitution after alpha-beta-depleted transplantation in children. Worth noting for this clonotype: What it recognizes is unknown.

Unique molecular identifiers were incorporated when the TCRbeta library was constructed. TCRdb reprocessed the PCR reads with MiXCR, giving one entry per CDR3 protein. The table has about 830,000 distinct CDR3 sequences, roughly 15% seen once. Study results and limitations: At the one-year point after transplant, T-cell counts and TCRbeta diversity were found to come mostly from T cells that had been newly produced. At day 60, the high TCRbeta diversity found in some patients originated from recipient T cells and thymic progenitors that had survived. The study reportedly traced alpha-beta T cells about two months after transplant to several hundred expanded graft clones.

Germline CDR1 and CDR2: SEHNR and FQNEAQ (reference sequence). CDR3 length: 13 amino acids. Trimming stripped 11 bases from V and 2 bases from J, with 14 bases between. V is TRBV7-9 and J is TRBJ2-3; tentatively, D is TRBD2 (5 bases). Sequenced here: PBMCs, mostly from graft donor cells, sampled 360 days after TCRalphabeta/CD19-depleted stem cell transplant. The origin of this receptor is a male patient younger than 18 who had a stem cell transplant for acute lymphoblastic leukemia, so the T cells may come from the graft donor. CDR3 sequence (DNA): TGTGCCGGAGGCGTCAGGCCCACAGATACGCAGTATTTT. Translated, it gives CAGGVRPTDTQYF.